This T cell receptor (beta chain) was sequenced during a study of regulatory T cells in long-lasting Graves disease. To make TCR beta libraries, researchers used iRepertoire HTBI primers and Arm-PCR of CDR3 regions. MiXCR, applied by TCRdb to the multiplex PCR reads, yields one record per CDR3 protein. This sample has hundreds of thousands of distinct CDR3 sequences; about 32% occur once, and the top ten carry 42%. A few counts support this clonotype. The target antigen is unknown. Broader study findings: When disease was persistent, TRBV28, TRBJ1-2 and TRBJ2-5 were the favored segments.

Stated time point: persistent/refractory GD, antithyroid drugs over 5 years with positive TRAb. From PBMCs, RNA was extracted and then used to make the TCR library. Graves' disease diagnosis followed American Thyroid Association guidelines. This CDR3 comprises 12 residues. Deletions cut 8 bases from V and 6 bases from J, with 13 bases between. This TCR was recovered from a female donor with Graves disease. The V gene is TRBV12-3 or TRBV12-4, the J gene TRBJ1-1; D not certain. Here the sequenced sample was peripheral blood mononuclear cells (PBMCs), taken when the disease was refractory, from a patient treated with antithyroid drugs. The CDR3 is CASQRVIAEAFF. CDR3 DNA: TGTGCCAGCCAACGGGTTATCGCTGAAGCTTTCTTT.